This T cell receptor (beta chain) derives from a study of blood T cell repertoires in COVID-19. Study as a whole: Collection of acute and convalescent COVID-19 samples took place in the United States, Italy and Spain.

The V gene's germline CDR1 is MGHRA and CDR2 YSYEKL. V lost 4 bases to trimming and J lost 3 bases; unmatched junction nucleotides: 8. The length of the CDR3 is 18 residues. Sequencing was performed with immunoSEQ multiplex PCR; in TCRdb, only in-frame clones are kept and a portion is missing. The data hold 43,000 or so clones, with around 90% observed a single time. The chain carries TRBV4-1 and TRBJ2-1; TRBD2 matches 14 bases. The sample consisted of peripheral blood. This TCR was recovered from a man aged 60 to 75 with active COVID-19. The CDR3 sequence is CASSRGLAGGFFYNEQFF. CDR3 sequence (DNA): TGCGCCAGCAGCCGTGGACTAGCGGGAGGATTCTTCTACAATGAGCAGTTCTTC.